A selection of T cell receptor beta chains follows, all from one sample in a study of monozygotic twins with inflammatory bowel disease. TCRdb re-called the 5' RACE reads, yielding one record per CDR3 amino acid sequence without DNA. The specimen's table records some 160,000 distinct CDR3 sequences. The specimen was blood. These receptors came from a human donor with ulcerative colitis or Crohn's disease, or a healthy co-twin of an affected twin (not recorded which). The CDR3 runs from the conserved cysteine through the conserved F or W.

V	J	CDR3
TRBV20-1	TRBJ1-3	CSAPGQGSGNTIYF
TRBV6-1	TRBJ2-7	CASRAEGRGYSYEQYF
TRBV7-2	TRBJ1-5	CASSLNLQPQHF
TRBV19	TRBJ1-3	CASTGPGRWLLWIHTIYF
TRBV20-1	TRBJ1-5	CSAKQGQSNQPQHF
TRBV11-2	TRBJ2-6	CASGVRPGSGGISGANVLTF
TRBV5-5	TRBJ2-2	CASSLRGGGTGELFF
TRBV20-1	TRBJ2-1	CSAQGLAGGKDEQFF
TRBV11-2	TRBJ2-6	CASSLPHATGANVLTF
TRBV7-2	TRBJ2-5	CASSSGGGQFPKTQYF
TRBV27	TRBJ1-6	CASSLSRGRINSPLHF
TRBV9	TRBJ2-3	CASSPRQGFTDTQYF
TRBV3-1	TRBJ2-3	CASSYLDTQYF
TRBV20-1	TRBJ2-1	CSAREGASSYNEQFF
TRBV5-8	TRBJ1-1	CASSLMGSSGAFF
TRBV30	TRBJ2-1	CAWSGDNEQFF
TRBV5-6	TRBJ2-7	CASSQPSGLRKEEQYF
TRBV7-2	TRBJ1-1	CASRRDRRYTEAFF
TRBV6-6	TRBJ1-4	CASSPGDEKLFF
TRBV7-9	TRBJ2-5	CASSLRGGVMEETQYF
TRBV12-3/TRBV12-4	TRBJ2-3	CASSFAGLNSDTQYF
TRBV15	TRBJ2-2	CATSRETAGNTGELFF
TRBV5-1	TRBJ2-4	CASILRGGLKNIQYF
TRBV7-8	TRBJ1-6	CASSFGGTGRNSPLHF
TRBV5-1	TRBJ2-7	CASSFHRDTNYEQYF
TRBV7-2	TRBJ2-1	CASIKGLAGNEQFF